The rows below give T cell receptor beta chains drawn from one sample of a study of blood T cell repertoires in COVID-19. Here immunoSEQ multiplex PCR was the method, and the copy in TCRdb shows in-frame clones only, minus some. The sample holds some 180,000 clones; approximately 80% are singletons and the top ten take about 9%. Sample: peripheral blood. These receptors were taken from a woman aged 45-60 years with active or convalescent COVID-19. CDR3s include the opening cysteine and the closing phenylalanine or tryptophan. D genes are given only for firm matches. For some rows the clone size is stated as once, few or many, or as a class when expanded; others skip it.

v_call,d_call,clone_size,j_call,cdr3_aa,cdr3_nt
TRBV29-1,TRBD2,NA,TRBJ2-1,CSVEERGLGNEQFF,TGCAGCGTTGAAGAGCGTGGACTAGGGAATGAGCAGTTCTTC
TRBV29-1,NA,NA,TRBJ1-1,CSVEVGARATEAFF,TGCAGCGTTGAAGTGGGGGCGCGGGCTACTGAAGCTTTCTTT
TRBV5-1,NA,NA,TRBJ2-5,CASSDPRGQETQYF,TGCGCCAGCAGCGACCCAAGGGGCCAAGAGACCCAGTACTTC
TRBV7-9,NA,once,TRBJ1-2,CASSPRAGHYGYTF,TGTGCCAGCAGCCCCCGTGCGGGCCACTATGGCTACACCTTC
TRBV7-2,NA,NA,TRBJ1-1,CASSSHGRRLNTEAFF,TGTGCCAGCAGCTCCCATGGTCGGAGGTTAAACACTGAAGCTTTCTTT
TRBV7-9,NA,many,TRBJ2-7,CASSWDFDEQYF,TGTGCCAGCAGCTGGGACTTTGACGAGCAGTACTTC
TRBV27,NA,few,TRBJ2-1,CASSPLMGVKFF,TGTGCCAGCAGTCCCCTCATGGGAGTTAAGTTCTTC
TRBV6-5,NA,NA,TRBJ1-5,CASGSDRGNQPQHF,TGTGCCAGCGGTTCTGACAGAGGCAATCAGCCCCAGCATTTT
TRBV11-2,NA,few,TRBJ2-7,CASSANYEQYF,TGTGCCAGCAGCGCGAACTACGAGCAGTACTTC
TRBV5-1,TRBD2,NA,TRBJ2-2,CASSWTSGSPNTGELFF,TGCGCCAGCAGCTGGACTAGCGGGAGCCCGAACACCGGGGAGCTGTTTTTT
TRBV2,NA,NA,TRBJ2-7,CASSVQTYEQYF,TGTGCCAGCAGTGTGCAGACCTACGAGCAGTACTTC
TRBV9,NA,NA,TRBJ1-4,CASSVGGRQLNEKLFF,TGTGCCAGCAGCGTAGGAGGAAGACAGCTTAATGAAAAACTGTTTTTT
TRBV15,NA,NA,TRBJ1-2,CATGGTNYGYTF,TGTGCCACCGGAGGGACCAACTATGGCTACACCTTC
TRBV11-2,TRBD2,NA,TRBJ2-7,CASSLESGLAIYEQYF,TGTGCCAGCAGCTTAGAGAGTGGACTAGCTATTTACGAGCAGTACTTC
TRBV7-3,NA,NA,TRBJ2-5,CASSLRGGGQETQYF,TGTGCCAGCAGCTTGAGGGGGGGCGGCCAAGAGACCCAGTACTTC
TRBV2,NA,NA,TRBJ1-2,CASSVAGSDGYTF,TGTGCCAGCAGTGTGGCAGGGTCGGATGGCTACACCTTC
TRBV12-3/TRBV12-4,NA,NA,TRBJ1-1,CASSLGGNTEAFF,TGTGCCAGCAGTTTAGGGGGCAACACTGAAGCTTTCTTT
TRBV6-2/TRBV6-3,TRBD2,NA,TRBJ2-1,CASSYGLAVNEQFF,TGTGCCAGCAGTTACGGACTAGCGGTAAATGAGCAGTTCTTC
TRBV25-1,NA,NA,TRBJ2-5,CASNPGGPQETQYF,TGTGCCAGCAATCCGGGGGGCCCCCAAGAGACCCAGTACTTC
TRBV6-2/TRBV6-3,TRBD2,NA,TRBJ2-5,CASSYTGGALETQYF,TGTGCCAGCAGTTATACCGGGGGGGCCTTAGAGACCCAGTACTTC
TRBV28,TRBD1,NA,TRBJ2-1,CASSLAGTGPNNEQFF,TGTGCCAGCAGTTTGGCCGGGACAGGGCCTAACAATGAGCAGTTCTTC
TRBV28,TRBD1,NA,TRBJ1-4,CASSPWTGREKLFF,TGTGCCAGCAGTCCTTGGACAGGGCGCGAAAAACTGTTTTTT
TRBV27,NA,NA,TRBJ1-2,CASSPVPLNRAHGYTF,TGTGCCAGCAGTCCCGTACCTCTAAACAGAGCCCATGGCTACACCTTC
TRBV11-2,NA,few,TRBJ2-7,CASTQRVSGGYEQYF,TGTGCCAGCACCCAACGAGTTTCCGGGGGCTACGAGCAGTACTTC
TRBV7-2,TRBD1,NA,TRBJ2-5,CASSPHRGIYGETQYF,TGTGCCAGCAGCCCGCACAGGGGGATTTATGGGGAGACCCAGTACTTC
TRBV3-1/TRBV3-2,TRBD1,NA,TRBJ1-1,CASSFRQGGMDTEAFF,TGTGCCAGCAGCTTTCGACAGGGAGGTATGGACACTGAAGCTTTCTTT
TRBV3-1/TRBV3-2,NA,NA,TRBJ2-7,CASSELSLPREQYF,TGTGCCAGCAGCGAACTATCATTACCGCGCGAGCAGTACTTC
TRBV2,TRBD1,NA,TRBJ1-2,CASSEALAAWRDSHGYTF,TGTGCCAGCAGTGAAGCGCTTGCCGCATGGAGGGACAGCCATGGCTACACCTTC
TRBV7-2,TRBD1,NA,TRBJ1-2,CASSLAGTESYGYTF,TGTGCCAGCAGCTTAGCGGGGACAGAAAGCTATGGCTACACCTTC
TRBV6-6,NA,few,TRBJ1-4,CASSRKRDRTTNEKLFF,TGTGCCAGCAGTCGAAAGAGGGATCGAACAACTAATGAAAAACTGTTTTTT
TRBV6-1,TRBD2,NA,TRBJ2-2,CASSGTSGRARSPGELFF,TGTGCCAGCAGTGGGACTAGCGGGAGGGCCCGGTCCCCCGGGGAGCTGTTTTTT
TRBV5-1,NA,NA,TRBJ2-1,CASSLGSTGDLFSYNEQFF,TGCGCCAGCAGCTTGGGATCCACAGGGGACTTATTCTCCTACAATGAGCAGTTCTTC
TRBV5-4,TRBD2,NA,TRBJ2-7,CASSYGGGNIDEQYF,TGTGCCAGCAGCTACGGGGGGGGGAATATTGACGAGCAGTACTTC
TRBV5-7,NA,few,TRBJ2-1,CASSPRRRNEQFF,TGTGCCAGCAGCCCGCGACGGAGGAATGAGCAGTTCTTC
TRBV7-2,TRBD1,NA,TRBJ1-2,CASRPGTGANYGYTF,TGTGCCAGCAGACCCGGGACAGGGGCTAACTATGGCTACACCTTC
TRBV4-3,TRBD2,NA,TRBJ2-2,CASSQDRAGGTGELFF,TGCGCCAGCAGCCAAGATAGGGCGGGAGGGACCGGGGAGCTGTTTTTT
TRBV7-9,TRBD2,NA,TRBJ2-1,CASSSPPSGGANNEQFF,TGTGCCAGCAGCTCCCCCCCTAGCGGGGGGGCCAACAATGAGCAGTTCTTC
TRBV19,TRBD1,NA,TRBJ1-1,CASIDRGTEAFF,TGTGCCAGCATCGACAGGGGCACTGAAGCTTTCTTT
TRBV6-4,TRBD2,NA,TRBJ2-1,CASSEGREPNNEQFF,TGTGCCAGCAGTGAAGGGCGGGAGCCCAACAATGAGCAGTTCTTC
TRBV5-1,NA,few,TRBJ2-2,CASSLVAGGNTGELFF,TGCGCCAGCAGCTTGGTGGCCGGGGGGAACACCGGGGAGCTGTTTTTT